A selection of T cell receptor beta chains follows, all from one sample in a study of CD8+ T cells in alopecia areata. The protocol was immunoSEQ multiplex PCR, while the TCRdb copy is restricted to in-frame clones and leaves out a portion. The profile covers some 200,000 clones, with roughly three fifths appearing a single time and about 12% taken by the ten largest. The source material was CD8+ T cells sorted from blood, sampled at week 24, from a patient treated with tofacitinib. These receptors originate from a human donor with alopecia areata. Both conserved end residues are part of each CDR3. The D gene is left open where the match is weak. A clone size is listed for some rows: how often the clone was seen (once, few, many), or a class if it is expanded.

TRBV30,TRBJ2-3,TRBD2,-,CAWSSGGTADTQYF,TGTGCCTGGAGTAGCGGGGGGACCGCAGATACGCAGTATTTT
TRBV5-1,TRBJ2-2,-,-,CASSLSRELFF,TGCGCCAGCAGCTTGTCAAGGGAGCTGTTTTTT
TRBV30,TRBJ2-1,TRBD2,few,CAWSSGDEQFF,TGTGCCTGGAGTAGCGGGGACGAGCAGTTCTTC
TRBV9,TRBJ2-1,-,-,CASSVESPSYNEQFF,TGTGCCAGCAGCGTAGAGAGCCCCTCCTACAATGAGCAGTTCTTC
TRBV6-5,TRBJ1-1,-,few,CASSLGTEAFF,TGTGCCAGCAGTCTAGGAACTGAAGCTTTCTTT
TRBV5-1,TRBJ1-1,-,-,CASSSSGINTEAFF,TGCGCCAGCAGCTCCTCAGGGATAAACACTGAAGCTTTCTTT
TRBV4-2,TRBJ2-7,-,-,CASSPGLHYEQYF,TGTGCCAGCAGCCCGGGACTGCACTACGAGCAGTACTTC
TRBV29-1,TRBJ1-1,-,-,CSVGALGRNGIEAFF,TGCAGCGTTGGAGCGTTGGGGCGCAACGGAATCGAAGCTTTCTTT
TRBV27,TRBJ2-5,TRBD2,-,CASSVQRGETQYF,TGTGCCAGCAGTGTCCAGCGGGGAGAGACCCAGTACTTC
TRBV27,TRBJ2-7,-,-,CASGFTAYEQYF,TGTGCCAGCGGTTTCACTGCCTACGAGCAGTACTTC
TRBV7-6,TRBJ2-5,TRBD2,-,CASSLDPRTSGGKETQYF,TGTGCCAGCAGCTTGGATCCTAGGACTAGCGGGGGAAAAGAGACCCAGTACTTC
TRBV7-2,TRBJ1-5,TRBD1,few,CASSLEPQGAYQPQHF,TGTGCCAGCAGCTTGGAACCTCAGGGGGCTTATCAGCCCCAGCATTTT
TRBV30,TRBJ1-2,-,-,CAWSGAFPIYGYTF,TGTGCCTGGAGCGGGGCCTTCCCGATATATGGCTACACCTTC
TRBV5-6,TRBJ2-3,TRBD1,-,CASSLGGSRHTQYF,TGTGCCAGCAGCTTAGGGGGCTCGAGGCATACGCAGTATTTT
TRBV27,TRBJ1-1,-,few,CASSLGTEAFF,TGTGCCAGCAGTTTAGGTACTGAAGCTTTCTTT
TRBV30,TRBJ1-5,-,few,CAWSVPGRIYSNQPQHF,TGTGCCTGGAGTGTACCCGGACGGATCTATAGCAATCAGCCCCAGCATTTT
TRBV9,TRBJ2-1,TRBD1,-,CASSQQGNEQFF,TGTGCCAGCAGCCAACAGGGGAATGAGCAGTTCTTC
TRBV29-1,TRBJ2-1,-,-,CSADALYNEQFF,TGCAGCGCCGATGCTCTGTACAATGAGCAGTTCTTC
TRBV13,TRBJ2-7,TRBD1,-,CASSAGTVYEQYF,TGTGCCAGCAGCGCTGGGACAGTCTACGAGCAGTACTTC
TRBV30,TRBJ1-4,-,-,CAFFETEEKLFF,TGTGCCTTCTTCGAGACAGAGGAAAAACTGTTTTTT
TRBV30,TRBJ2-3,TRBD2,-,CASGGDTQYF,TGTGCCTCGGGGGGAGATACGCAGTATTTT
TRBV6-6,TRBJ2-7,TRBD1,-,CASSVDRTYEQYF,TGTGCCAGCAGTGTGGACAGGACCTACGAGCAGTACTTC
TRBV13,TRBJ2-3,TRBD2,-,CASSSAGRGGKGSDTQYF,TGTGCCAGCAGCTCTGCGGGACGCGGGGGAAAAGGGTCAGATACGCAGTATTTT
TRBV5-6,TRBJ2-1,TRBD2,-,CASSFSGGNNEQFF,TGTGCCAGCAGCTTCAGCGGGGGAAATAATGAGCAGTTCTTC
TRBV4-1,TRBJ2-7,TRBD2,-,CASSQGAGEGRYEQYF,TGCGCCAGCAGCCAAGGGGCGGGGGAGGGCCGGTACGAGCAGTACTTC
TRBV28,TRBJ2-7,-,-,CASSPGFYEQYF,TGTGCCAGCAGCCCCGGGTTTTACGAGCAGTACTTC
TRBV30,TRBJ2-7,-,-,CAWSGGTYEQYF,TGTGCCTGGAGCGGGGGAACCTACGAGCAGTACTTC
TRBV2,TRBJ2-5,-,-,CASSVGRQETQYF,TGTGCCAGCAGTGTGGGACGCCAAGAGACCCAGTACTTC
TRBV27,TRBJ2-2,-,few,CASSDTGELFF,TGTGCCAGCAGCGACACCGGGGAGCTGTTTTTT
TRBV13,TRBJ1-2,-,-,CASSESTTPNGYTF,TGTGCCAGCAGCGAATCGACGACCCCCAATGGCTACACCTTC
TRBV2,TRBJ1-6,-,few,CASKSPLHF,TGTGCCAGCAAGTCACCCCTCCACTTT
TRBV6-5,TRBJ1-5,TRBD1,-,CASSFRDRVGNQPQHF,TGTGCCAGCAGTTTTAGGGACAGGGTAGGCAATCAGCCCCAGCATTTT
TRBV4-2,TRBJ1-1,-,-,CASSQRGAEEAFF,TGTGCCAGCAGCCAGAGAGGCGCGGAAGAAGCTTTCTTT
TRBV4-1,TRBJ1-5,TRBD1,few,CASSQGQGNQPQHF,TGCGCCAGCAGCCAGGGACAGGGTAATCAGCCCCAGCATTTT
TRBV30,TRBJ2-1,-,-,CAWRDGGVQFF,TGTGCCTGGAGAGACGGGGGAGTCCAGTTCTTC
TRBV13,TRBJ2-3,-,once,CASNAGERSQYF,TGTGCCAGCAACGCTGGGGAGAGGTCGCAGTATTTT
TRBV7-9,TRBJ1-6,-,few,CASSLGGSNSPLHF,TGTGCCAGCAGCTTAGGGGGCTCTAATTCACCCCTCCACTTT
TRBV20-1,TRBJ1-1,-,-,CSATDREAFF,TGCAGTGCAACTGACCGTGAAGCTTTCTTT
TRBV25-1,TRBJ2-2,-,-,CASSEGFNTGELFF,TGTGCCAGCAGTGAGGGGTTTAACACCGGGGAGCTGTTTTTT
TRBV7-8,TRBJ2-3,-,-,CASSLAGTSRTDTQYF,TGTGCCAGCAGCTTAGCGGGGACATCAAGGACAGATACGCAGTATTTT
TRBV9,TRBJ1-2,-,few,CASSVVDGDYGYTF,TGTGCCAGCAGCGTAGTGGACGGGGACTATGGCTACACCTTC
TRBV30,TRBJ1-2,-,-,CACDRGSRYGYTF,TGTGCCTGTGACCGGGGAAGTAGATATGGCTACACCTTC
TRBV4-2,TRBJ1-2,TRBD1,-,CASSQTGTGVHNYGYTF,TGTGCCAGCAGCCAAACCGGGACAGGGGTCCATAACTATGGCTACACCTTC
TRBV6-5,TRBJ2-7,TRBD1,few,CASSYGAQGNYEQYF,TGTGCCAGCAGTTACGGGGCACAGGGGAACTACGAGCAGTACTTC
TRBV4-2,TRBJ2-3,-,-,CASSQDGRGDTDTQYF,TGTGCCAGCAGCCAAGATGGGCGGGGAGACACAGATACGCAGTATTTT
TRBV5-6,TRBJ1-5,-,-,CASSLGLGNQPQHF,TGTGCCAGCAGCTTGGGGTTGGGCAATCAGCCCCAGCATTTT
TRBV30,TRBJ1-4,TRBD1,few,CAWSLSGTAYEKLFF,TGTGCCTGGAGTTTATCCGGGACAGCTTATGAAAAACTGTTTTTT
TRBV12-5,TRBJ2-2,-,few,CASGLYSGTLRWTGELFF,TGTGCTAGTGGTTTGTATTCCGGGACACTCAGGTGGACCGGGGAGCTGTTTTTT
TRBV5-1,TRBJ2-7,TRBD1,few,CASSLWVQGATYEQYF,TGCGCCAGCAGCTTATGGGTCCAGGGGGCTACCTACGAGCAGTACTTC
TRBV4-1,TRBJ1-2,-,-,CASSQGGGYTF,TGCGCCAGCAGCCAGGGTGGCGGCTACACCTTC